These 24 T cell receptor beta chains were sequenced from one sample in a study of blood T cell repertoires in COVID-19. Libraries were prepared by immunoSEQ multiplex PCR; TCRdb keeps only in-frame clonotypes and omits some of them. The table includes 34,000 or so clones, about nine tenths detected once. Source material: peripheral blood. Receptors originate from a man between 50 and 59 years old with active or convalescent COVID-19.

The rearrangement joins TRBV30 to TRBJ2-2, with D uncertain. The germline V gene encodes CDR1 GTSNPN and CDR2 SVGIG (reference sequence). The CDR3 runs to 13 residues. V lost 0 bases and J 6 bases, leaving 8 bases between the germline ends. The CDR3 is CAWSVLSAGELFF. The CDR3 region has the DNA TGTGCCTGGAGTGTACTTTCGGCCGGGGAGCTGTTTTTT.

The chain is built from TRBV5-6 and TRBJ2-7, with TRBD1 matching over 9 bases. Germline V gene sequence: CDR1 SGHDT, CDR2 YYEEEE. The CDR3 spans 15 residues. Trimming removed 3 bases from V and 1 base from J; junction bases left unmatched: 5. CDR3 bases: TGTGCCAGCAGCTGGGGGACAGGGAAGTCCTACGAGCAGTACTTC. This gives the protein CASSWGTGKSYEQYF.

V gene TRBV7-2 combines with J gene TRBJ2-7; the match to TRBD2 covers 10 bases. CDR1 and CDR2 from the germline V gene are SGHTA and FQGNSA. The junction had 5 bases not matched to a gene; V was cut back by 1 base and J by 2 bases. This CDR3 is built from 16 residues. DNA for the CDR3: TGTGCCAGCAGCTTAGTCCCAGCGGGAGGGGCCTACGAGCAGTACTTC. Amino acids: CASSLVPAGGAYEQYF.

The chain has TRBV2 and TRBJ1-1; D is uncertain. Germline V gene data show CDR1 as SNHLY and CDR2 as FYNNEI. The CDR3 is 14 residues long. V was clipped by 7 bases and J by 4 bases, with 16 bases between them. CDR3 nucleotide sequence: TGTGCCAGCACGGGGAGAATGTCCAGCACTGAAGCTTTCTTT. Amino acid sequence: CASTGRMSSTEAFF.

The chain uses TRBV6-2 or TRBV6-3 and TRBJ1-2, with unresolved D. V lost 2 bases, J lost 2 bases, and 3 bases lay in between. CDR1 is MNHEY, CDR2 SVGEGT, per germline. This CDR3 is built from 12 residues. This chain's CDR3 is CASSYGNYGYTF. CDR3 in DNA: TGTGCCAGCAGTTACGGCAACTATGGCTACACCTTC.

This chain links TRBV7-9 with TRBJ2-7, with 10 bases lining up with TRBD2. Trimming cost V 10 bases and J 3 bases; bases outside gene matches: 6. CDR3 length: 13 residues. Germline CDR1 reads SEHNR; CDR2 reads FQNEAQ (reference sequence). This chain's CDR3 is CATGGTSVYEQYF. CDR3 sequence (DNA): TGTGCCACCGGCGGGACTAGCGTCTACGAGCAGTACTTC.

The gene calls are TRBV2 and TRBJ1-4, with D possibly matching TRBD1 (5 bases). The CDR3 extends over 16 amino acids. Germline CDR1 SNHLY, CDR2 FYNNEI. V shed 4 bases and J shed 0 bases, with 12 bases lying between them. The CDR3 sequence is CASSGVTGATNEKLFF. The DNA of the CDR3 is TGTGCCAGCAGTGGAGTAACAGGAGCAACTAATGAAAAACTGTTTTTT.

This clone was detected only once. This chain uses TRBV5-4 with TRBJ2-3; D call uncertain. The V and J ends lost 0 bases and 0 bases respectively, with 5 bases between them. The V gene's germline CDR1 is SGHNT and CDR2 YYREEE (reference sequence). CDR3 length: 14 residues. The CDR3 sequence is CASSLELSTDTQYF. DNA for the CDR3: TGTGCCAGCAGCTTGGAACTTAGCACAGATACGCAGTATTTT. The full variable domain, completed using reference TRBV5-4 and TRBJ2-3, is ETGVTQSPTHLIKTRGQQVTLRCSSQSGHNTVSWYQQALGQGPQFIFQYYREEENGRGNFPPRFSGLQFPNYSSELNVNALELDDSALYLCASSLELSTDTQYFGPGTRLTVL.

The V call is TRBV4-3, the J call TRBJ2-7, with TRBD2 identical over 12 bases. This CDR3 is built from 17 residues. From germline, CDR1 is LGHNA and CDR2 YSLEER. The junction had 7 bases not matched to a gene; V was cut back by 3 bases and J by 1 base. CDR3 amino acids: CASSHPTSGRGSYEQYF. CDR3 in DNA: TGCGCCAGCAGCCACCCGACTAGCGGGAGAGGGTCCTACGAGCAGTACTTC.

The chain uses TRBV18 and TRBJ2-7, with TRBD1 matching over 12 bases. Germline assignment: CDR1 KGHSH and CDR2 LQKENI. Germline trimming cut 3 bases from V and 2 bases from J; bases unmatched to any gene: 5. CDR3 length equals 16 residues. This CDR3 reads CASSPAGTGGTYEQYF. In DNA, the CDR3 is TGTGCCAGCTCACCGGCCGGGACAGGGGGCACCTACGAGCAGTACTTC.

The chain employs TRBV30 and TRBJ2-2; possibly TRBD2 for D (5 bases). The CDR3 totals 14 residues. Trimming took off 0 bases at V and 4 bases at J, with 9 bases between the two ends. Germline-derived CDR1 and CDR2 are GTSNPN and SVGIG (reference sequence). The chain's CDR3 is CAWSVPRGTGELFF. CDR3 coding DNA: TGTGCCTGGAGTGTACCCCGGGGCACCGGGGAGCTGTTTTTT.

This clone turned up a few times. This chain joins TRBV30 and TRBJ1-4, with 8 bases that match TRBD1. Trimming removed 1 base from V and 13 bases from J; junction bases left unmatched: 8. The germline V gene encodes CDR1 GTSNPN and CDR2 SVGIG (reference sequence). CDR3 length: 13 residues. The CDR3 is CAWSADRGYRLFF. DNA of the CDR3: TGTGCCTGGAGTGCAGACAGGGGTTACAGACTGTTTTTT.

The CDR3 bases are TGCGCCAGCAGCCAAGTACAGGGTTGGAATAGGCAGACCCAGTACTTC. Its protein product is CASSQVQGWNRQTQYF. The chain employs TRBV4-1 and TRBJ2-5; D possibly corresponds to TRBD1 (6 bases). V was trimmed by 1 base and J by 6 bases, leaving 18 bases between them. CDR1 is MGHRA, CDR2 YSYEKL, per germline. The CDR3 length is 16 residues.

The chain couples TRBV3-1 (or the pseudogene TRBV3-2) to TRBJ2-7; TRBD1 matches 12 bases. The ends lost 4 bases at V and 4 bases at J; junction bases unmatched: 8. The germline V gene has CDR1 LGHDT and CDR2 YNNKEL (reference sequence). This CDR3 has 16 amino acids. CDR3 protein: CASSLSAGQGAYEQYF. The CDR3, as DNA: TGTGCCAGCAGCCTTTCAGCGGGACAGGGGGCATACGAGCAGTACTTC.

The chain is built from TRBV3-1 (or the pseudogene TRBV3-2) and TRBJ2-3, with D perhaps matching TRBD2 (5 bases). Germline loops: CDR1 LGHDT, CDR2 YNNKEL (reference sequence). This CDR3 has 16 amino acids. V lost 4 bases and J 0 bases, leaving 14 bases between the germline ends. DNA for the CDR3: TGTGCCAGCAGCCCCTGGGAGAAACCTAGCACAGATACGCAGTATTTT. It is translated as CASSPWEKPSTDTQYF.

The rearrangement joins TRBV19 to TRBJ2-2; no clear D. There are 15 residues in the CDR3. CDR1 and CDR2 from the germline V gene are LNHDA and SQIVND (reference sequence). V lost 6 bases and J 0 bases, leaving 11 bases between the germline ends. The CDR3 DNA is TGTGCCAGTAGCCTCCACGGGTCGAACACCGGGGAGCTGTTTTTT. Its translation: CASSLHGSNTGELFF.

The chain joins TRBV5-1 to TRBJ2-1; D is uncertain. CDR1 and CDR2 (germline): SGHRS, YFSETQ. The CDR3 runs 15 residues. Trimming pared 2 bases from V and 0 bases from J, leaving 9 bases between. CDR3: CASSFDTYSYNEQFF. DNA for the CDR3: TGCGCCAGCAGCTTCGACACCTACTCCTACAATGAGCAGTTCTTC.

This clone was seen only once. V and J are TRBV7-2 and TRBJ1-5; 12 nucleotides align to TRBD1. The CDR3 extends over 15 amino acids. Germline CDR1 reads SGHTA; CDR2 reads FQGNSA. V shed 1 base, J shed 10 bases, and the junction held 5 bases outside the gene matches. The DNA for the CDR3 is TGTGCCAGCAGCTTAGTGGGGACAGGGGGCGATCCCCAGCATTTT. The encoded protein is CASSLVGTGGDPQHF.

This clone was recorded only once. CDR3 DNA: TGTGCCAGCAGACAGGGTCCCCCCTACGAGCAGTACTTC. As protein: CASRQGPPYEQYF. This rearrangement joins TRBV12-3 or TRBV12-4 to TRBJ2-7, with D tentatively TRBD1 (6 bases). With 6 bases removed from V and 2 bases from J, the gap between germline ends came to 11 bases. The CDR3 is made up of 13 amino acids.

This rearrangement joins TRBV7-8 to TRBJ1-1; 10 bases are a match to TRBD1. Germline CDR1 and CDR2: SGHVS and FQNEAQ. The CDR3 sequence is 15 residues long. The ends lost 5 bases at V and 3 bases at J; junction bases unmatched: 6. The CDR3 is CASSLRDRGDTEAFF. The CDR3 nucleotides read TGTGCCAGCAGCCTACGGGACAGGGGAGACACTGAAGCTTTCTTT.

The chain carries TRBV3-1 (or the pseudogene TRBV3-2) and TRBJ1-2, with 10 bases that match TRBD1. In germline, CDR1 is LGHDT, CDR2 YNNKEL (reference sequence). With 4 bases clipped from V and 4 bases from J, the junction kept 6 bases outside the gene matches. The CDR3 extends over 15 amino acids. This CDR3 reads CASSPGTGDAYGYTF. CDR3 coding DNA: TGTGCCAGCAGCCCCGGGACAGGGGATGCCTATGGCTACACCTTC.

The chain uses TRBV10-3 and TRBJ2-7; D remains ambiguous. The CDR3 extends over 14 amino acids. Per the germline V gene, CDR1 is ENHRY and CDR2 is SYGVKD. Trimming stripped 0 bases from V and 2 bases from J, with 8 bases between. CDR3: CAISESAAAYEQYF. As DNA, the CDR3 is TGTGCCATCAGTGAGTCGGCCGCGGCCTACGAGCAGTACTTC.

The gene calls are TRBV4-3 and TRBJ2-7, with TRBD1 identical over 8 bases. Germline CDR1 is LGHNA and CDR2 is YSLEER. With V trimmed by 0 bases and J by 4 bases, 5 bases remained unmatched. There are 15 residues in the CDR3. CDR3 bases: TGCGCCAGCAGCCAAGAAAGACAGGGGATTTACGAGCAGTACTTC. Translation gives CASSQERQGIYEQYF.

The chain recombines TRBV7-9 with TRBJ1-5, with D tentatively TRBD1 (6 bases). V was cut by 4 bases and J by 0 bases, with 10 bases left in between. Germline V gene lookup returns CDR1 SEHNR and CDR2 FQNEAQ (reference sequence). This CDR3 spans 15 amino acids. The DNA for the CDR3 is TGTGCCAGCAGCTCCGGGACACTTAGCAATCAGCCCCAGCATTTT. This translates into CASSSGTLSNQPQHF. Full variable domain (outside the CDR3, taken from reference TRBV7-9 and TRBJ1-5): DTGVSQNPRHKITKRGQNVTFRCDPISEHNRLYWYRQTLGQGPEFLTYFQNEAQLEKSRLLSDRFSAERPKGSFSTLEIQRTEQGDSAMYLCASSSGTLSNQPQHFGDGTRLSIL.